This T cell receptor (beta chain) was sequenced in a study of human T cells and chemical hapten exposure (dated by TCRdb to 2020 to 2023). For the study in its entirety: For sensitization, 2% DPC in acetone was applied to a roughly 2 cm by roughly 2 cm area of upper inner arm skin. Throughout the approximately 25-week study period, patients were also given weekly therapeutic DPC doses on the scalp. Patch tests used Finn chambers with 0.01% DPC on the upper back, scored after 6 days by International Contact Dermatitis Research Group standards. The mostly female patient cohort included alopecia areata with under or over 50% scalp involvement, alopecia totalis and alopecia universalis. Libraries were pooled for sequencing, and variation in per-sample TCR yields was attributed mainly to small differences in library volumes within the pool. The study tracked peripheral blood TCR repertoire changes in vivo during primary and secondary sensitization to the hapten diphenylcyclopropenone (DPC) in alopecia patients. Blood was sampled from patients pre-sensitization (week 0) and at 2, 6 and about 24 weeks after DPC sensitization. Blood for TCR sequencing was provided by twenty-nine alopecia patients at one to four time points (pre-sensitization, 2, 6 and 24 weeks).

The trim is 0 bases for V and 3 bases for J, with a gap of 14 bases between the germline ends. The cysteine opens and the phenylalanine closes a CDR3 of 17 amino acids. Just CDR3 DNA is preserved here, 51 bases in frame from base 1. CDR1 and CDR2 are read off the germline V gene as MNHEY and SVGAGI. The sample's time point, from its label and the paper: pre-sensitization, week 0. What the treatment or condition label conveys for this sample: therapeutic diphenylcyclopropenone sensitization with weekly scalp DPC. Blood at each patch-test visit was drawn before the patch test was applied. Eligible patients were aged 18 to 70, diagnosed with alopecia, deemed suitable for DPC therapy, and excluded if pregnant. Total RNA was extracted from unfractionated whole blood that had been collected in Tempus Blood RNA tubes. About this clonotype itself: Its antigen has not been determined. No clone much larger than this one lies a single base away; base qualities are absent.

Study-level results and caveats: Because every patient had alopecia, a presumed autoimmune disease, the patients' immune response might differ from that of healthy individuals. A positive correlation was found between the number of PT1 expanded TCRs and patch test score, with significance reached at thresholds 8, 16 and 32 but not 4. After repeated subsampling, changes were observed in the strength of the expansion versus patch-test correlation and in the threshold at which the correlation became significant. DPC sensitization did not change how many TCRs were above 1 in 1000 frequency, and no evidence was found of alterations in global repertoire structure. Compared with pre-sensitization or healthy control sets, expanded TCRs formed significantly more large CDR3 similarity clusters, which is consistent with antigen-driven responses.

Libraries were constructed by RACE. Sequencing took place on a NextSeq 500. During library preparation, unique molecular identifiers were attached to individual cDNA molecules so that TCRs could be counted quantitatively and reproducibly. From each blood RNA sample, both TCR alpha and TCR beta chains were sequenced. The source study handled its data this way. The median number of TCRs per sample was approximately 96,000, ranging from roughly 23,224 to 690,600. V, J and CDR3 annotation of the TCR reads was carried out using the Decombinator software suite. For the PS versus PT1 abundance plots, all samples were subsampled to the same number of TCRs (28,000). Expanded TCRs were defined as absent before sensitization and observed at least eight times at the 2-week time point. TCRdb reworked the public reads: Q25 trimming with fastp, MiXCR clone assembly, productive beta chains retained. Entries are consolidated by CDR3 protein sequence, retaining the most common genes and DNA. TCRdb, not the authors, supplied the V and J calls. A total of approximately 77,000 distinct CDR3 sequences appear in this sample, around 15% of them only once. The biggest ten clones account for roughly 4.8% of the sample.

This receptor was identified in a woman aged 45-65 years with alopecia areata. Some clones in this sample may be carry-over from other donors' samples. In this chain, TRBV6-5 is recombined with TRBJ1-4, with a weak D call of TRBD1 (6 bases match). Sequences were derived from whole blood, sampled in connection with sensitization to the hapten diphenylcyclopropenone (DPC). Read as DNA, the sequence is TGTGCCAGCAGTTACTCGAAAAGACAGGCCTCTAATGAAAAACTGTTTTTT. This codes for CASSYSKRQASNEKLFF.